This T cell receptor beta chain was identified in a study of T cell changes during pregnancy in multiple sclerosis. Method: immunoSEQ multiplex PCR; TCRdb's copy keeps in-frame clones and lacks some. This repertoire shows some 60,000 clones, about 90% found once; its top ten account for about 3%. Germline loops: CDR1 MNHNS, CDR2 SASEGT. With V trimmed by 4 bases and J by 1 base, 0 bases remained unmatched. This CDR3 comprises 15 residues. The J gene is TRBJ2-3, the V gene TRBV6-1; TRBD2 matches at 12 bases. The sequenced sample was peripheral blood, obtained in the third trimester of pregnancy. The source is a female donor in good health, enrolled as a control in a pregnancy study. CDR3 sequence reads: CASSGLAGGTDTQYF. In DNA form, the CDR3 reads TGTGCCAGCAGTGGACTAGCGGGGGGCACAGATACGCAGTATTTT.